The TCR beta chain under discussion was sequenced for a study of blood T cell repertoires in COVID-19. Across the whole study: From the United States, Italy and Spain came samples of acute and convalescent COVID-19. Sample material is recorded as cDNA or gDNA derived from T cells, B-cell-depleted T cells, or PBMCs.

Methods used by the authors: Researchers report that nucleated cell counts were estimated from reference gene primer amplification. The repertoire was sequenced with immunoSEQ multiplex PCR; TCRdb's copy has only in-frame clones and lacks some. The D gene and trimming were derived from the DNA, and the V and J assignments and clone size from that table. The sample includes about 110,000 clones, approximately 90% of them seen just once. The CDR3 has 18 residues. The trim removed 1 base at V and 6 bases at J, leaving 16 bases unmatched. Germline-derived CDR1 and CDR2 are MNHNS and SASEGT. The receptor was derived from a woman aged 45-60 years with acute or convalescent COVID-19. J is TRBJ2-3 and V is TRBV6-1; 7 bases are shared with TRBD2. The sequencing sample was made of peripheral blood. The CDR3 nucleotides read TGTGCCAGCAGTGAAGGGGCGGGAACGGGAGGTCCGTGGGATACGCAGTATTTT. It yields the protein CASSEGAGTGGPWDTQYF.